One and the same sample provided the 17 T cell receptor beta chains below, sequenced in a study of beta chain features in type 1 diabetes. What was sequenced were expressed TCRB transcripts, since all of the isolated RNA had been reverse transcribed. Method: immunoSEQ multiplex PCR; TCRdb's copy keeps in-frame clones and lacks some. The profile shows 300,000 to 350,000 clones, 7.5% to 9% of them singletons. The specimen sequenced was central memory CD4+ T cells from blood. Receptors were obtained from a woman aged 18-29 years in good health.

CDR3 nucleotide sequence: TGTGCCAGCATAAGGCATTCACGGGGTGAGCAGTTCTTC. It is translated as CASIRHSRGEQFF. The chain has TRBV6-1 and TRBJ2-1; TRBD2 is a possible D gene (5 bases). V shed 7 bases and J shed 9 bases, with 16 bases lying between them. The germline V gene has CDR1 MNHNS and CDR2 SASEGT. The CDR3 extends over 13 amino acids.

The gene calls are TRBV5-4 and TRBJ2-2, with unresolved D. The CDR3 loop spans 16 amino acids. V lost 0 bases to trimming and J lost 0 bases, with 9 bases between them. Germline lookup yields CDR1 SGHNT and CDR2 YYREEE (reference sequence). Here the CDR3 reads CASSLVANTNTGELFF. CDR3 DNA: TGTGCCAGCAGCTTGGTGGCAAATACGAACACCGGGGAGCTGTTTTTT.

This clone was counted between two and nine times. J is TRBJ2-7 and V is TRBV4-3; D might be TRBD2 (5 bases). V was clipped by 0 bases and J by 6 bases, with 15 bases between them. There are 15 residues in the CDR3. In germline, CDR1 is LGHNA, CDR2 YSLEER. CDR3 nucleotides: TGCGCCAGCAGCCAAGAAGGAGGTCTAGCTACCGAGCAGTACTTC. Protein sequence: CASSQEGGLATEQYF.

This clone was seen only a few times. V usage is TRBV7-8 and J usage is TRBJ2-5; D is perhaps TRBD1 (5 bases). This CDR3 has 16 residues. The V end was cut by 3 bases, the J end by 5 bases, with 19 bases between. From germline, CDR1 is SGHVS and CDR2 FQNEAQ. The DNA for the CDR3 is TGTGCCAGCAGCTTTGGTGGCAGCAGGGTACGGGAGACCCAGTACTTC. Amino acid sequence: CASSFGGSRVRETQYF.

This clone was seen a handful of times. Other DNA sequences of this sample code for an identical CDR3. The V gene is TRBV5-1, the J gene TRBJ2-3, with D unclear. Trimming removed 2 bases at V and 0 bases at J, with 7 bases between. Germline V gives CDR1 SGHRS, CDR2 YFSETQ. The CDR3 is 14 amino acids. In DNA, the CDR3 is TGCGCCAGCAGCTTCGGTCCCAGCACAGATACGCAGTATTTT. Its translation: CASSFGPSTDTQYF.

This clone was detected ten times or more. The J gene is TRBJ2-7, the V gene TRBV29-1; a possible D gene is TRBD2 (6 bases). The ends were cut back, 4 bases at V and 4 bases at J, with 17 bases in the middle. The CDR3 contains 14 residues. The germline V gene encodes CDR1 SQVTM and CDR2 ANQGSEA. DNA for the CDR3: TGCAGCGTTGTTGCGGGCGGGAAGGGTTACGAGCAGTACTTC. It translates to CSVVAGGKGYEQYF.

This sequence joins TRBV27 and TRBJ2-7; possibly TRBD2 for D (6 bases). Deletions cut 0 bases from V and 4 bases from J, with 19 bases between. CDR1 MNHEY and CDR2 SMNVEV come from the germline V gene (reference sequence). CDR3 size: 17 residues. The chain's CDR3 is CASSLSGRERDPYEQYF. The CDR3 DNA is TGTGCCAGCAGTTTATCGGGTCGGGAGCGAGACCCATACGAGCAGTACTTC.

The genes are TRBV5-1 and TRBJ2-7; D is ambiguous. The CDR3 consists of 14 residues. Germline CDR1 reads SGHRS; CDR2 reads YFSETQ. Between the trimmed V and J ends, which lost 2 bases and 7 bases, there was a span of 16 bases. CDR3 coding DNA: TGCGCCAGCAGCTTACGACAAAACCAAAGGGAGCAGTACTTC. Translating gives CASSLRQNQREQYF.

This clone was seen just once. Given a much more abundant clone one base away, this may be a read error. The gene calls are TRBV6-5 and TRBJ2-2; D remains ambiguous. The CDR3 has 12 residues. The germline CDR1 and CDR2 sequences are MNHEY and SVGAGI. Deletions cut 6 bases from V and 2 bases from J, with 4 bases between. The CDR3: CASRPNTGELFF. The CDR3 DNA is TGTGCCAGCAGGCCAAACACCGGGGAGCTGTTTTTT.

The CDR3 loop is CASSKLRTGVNYGYTF. The CDR3 DNA is TGTGCCAGCAGCAAATTGCGGACAGGGGTCAACTATGGCTACACCTTC. The chain combines TRBV7-9 with TRBJ1-2; the match to TRBD1 covers 9 bases. From germline, CDR1 is SEHNR and CDR2 FQNEAQ (reference sequence). Trimming at V came to 5 bases and at J to 2 bases, leaving 9 bases not matched to a gene. The CDR3 sequence is 16 residues long.

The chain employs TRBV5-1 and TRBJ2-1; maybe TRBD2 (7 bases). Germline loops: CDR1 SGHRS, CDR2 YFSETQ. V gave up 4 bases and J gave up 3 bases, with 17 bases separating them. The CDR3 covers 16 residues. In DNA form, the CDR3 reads TGCGCCAGCAGCGGGGGGGCCGACTCGTTCTACAATGAGCAGTTCTTC. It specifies CASSGGADSFYNEQFF.

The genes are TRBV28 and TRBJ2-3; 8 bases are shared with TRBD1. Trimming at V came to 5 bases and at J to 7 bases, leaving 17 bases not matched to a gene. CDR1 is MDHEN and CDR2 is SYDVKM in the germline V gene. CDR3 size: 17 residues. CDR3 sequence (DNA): TGTGCCAGCAGTCCCACATCCCTAAGGACAGGGCAAAATACGCAGTATTTT. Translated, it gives CASSPTSLRTGQNTQYF.

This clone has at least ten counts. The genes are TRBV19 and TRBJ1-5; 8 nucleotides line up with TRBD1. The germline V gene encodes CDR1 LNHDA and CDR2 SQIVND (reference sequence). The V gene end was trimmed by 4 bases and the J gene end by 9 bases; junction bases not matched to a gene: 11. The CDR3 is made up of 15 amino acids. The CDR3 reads CASSTGTGKGTPQHF. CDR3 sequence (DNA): TGTGCCAGTAGTACCGGGACAGGCAAGGGGACGCCCCAGCATTTT.

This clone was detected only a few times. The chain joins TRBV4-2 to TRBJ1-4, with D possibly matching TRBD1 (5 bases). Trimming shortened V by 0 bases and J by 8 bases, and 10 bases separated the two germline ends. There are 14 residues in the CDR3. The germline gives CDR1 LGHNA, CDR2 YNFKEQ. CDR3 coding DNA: TGTGCCAGCAGCCAAGATCCCAGGGCGGAAAAACTGTTTTTT. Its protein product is CASSQDPRAEKLFF.

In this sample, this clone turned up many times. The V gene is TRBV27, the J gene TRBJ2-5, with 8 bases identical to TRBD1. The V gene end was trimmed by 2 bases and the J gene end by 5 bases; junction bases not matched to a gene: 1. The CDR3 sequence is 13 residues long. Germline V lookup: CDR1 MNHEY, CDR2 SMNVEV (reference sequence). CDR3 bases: TGTGCCAGCAGTTTACAGGGGGCTGAGACCCAGTACTTC. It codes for CASSLQGAETQYF.

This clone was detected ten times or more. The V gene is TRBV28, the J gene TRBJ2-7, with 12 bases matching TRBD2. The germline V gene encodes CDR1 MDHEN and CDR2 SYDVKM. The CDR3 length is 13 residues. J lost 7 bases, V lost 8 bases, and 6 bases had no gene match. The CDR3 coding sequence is TGTGCCAGCCTAGCGGGAGGGAGGTGGGAGCAGTACTTC. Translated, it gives CASLAGGRWEQYF.

The CDR3 nucleotides are TGTGCCAGCAGCTTGGCGTTAGCGGGAGGGAGGAACATTCAGTACTTC. Its protein is CASSLALAGGRNIQYF. The gene calls are TRBV5-4 and TRBJ2-4; 11 nucleotides line up with TRBD2. CDR3 length: 16 amino acids. In germline, CDR1 is SGHNT, CDR2 YYREEE (reference sequence). Trimming removed 0 bases from V and 7 bases from J; junction bases left unmatched: 6.